This TCR beta chain was found in a study of shared T cell receptors in the human thymus. Here immunoSEQ multiplex PCR was the method, and the copy in TCRdb shows in-frame clones only, minus some. The sample lists hundreds of thousands of clones, 85% to 95% occurring once. Sequencing used thymocytes. This receptor was obtained from a human donor.

CDR3 sequence (DNA): TGTGCCAGCACCCCCCACCGTCCTGCTAACTATGGCTACACCTTC. Protein product: CASTPHRPANYGYTF. The chain uses TRBV28 and TRBJ1-2; the D is unclear. The CDR3 is 15 residues long. The V and J ends lost 7 bases and 0 bases respectively, with 15 bases between them. The germline V gene has CDR1 MDHEN and CDR2 SYDVKM.